This TCR beta chain was sequenced in a study of human T cells and chemical hapten exposure. Overall study: DPC 0.01% went on the upper back by patch test, with reading at 6 days. Study-level results: The count of PT1 expanded TCRs correlated positively with patch test score. Compared with pre-sensitization or healthy control sets, expanded TCRs clustered more.

Germline CDR1 is ENHRY and CDR2 is SYGVKD. The V and J ends lost 8 bases and 1 base, in that order; junction bases with no gene match: 1. This CDR3 contains 13 residues. Details on this clonotype: Its target is not known.

Authors' analysis steps: Ranging from roughly 23,224 to 700,000, TCR counts per sample had a median value of roughly 96,000. TCRdb used MiXCR to reprocess the RACE reads, holding one entry per CDR3 protein. The authors' filters were not applied to this entry. The sample shows over 100,000 distinct CDR3 sequences, approximately 8.8% of them seen only once. Time point indicated: patch test 2, 6 weeks after DPC sensitization. The treatment is: therapeutic diphenylcyclopropenone sensitization with weekly scalp DPC. The chain couples TRBV10-3 to TRBJ2-1; 8 nucleotides agree with TRBD2. The receptor was derived from a woman between 40 and 55 years old with alopecia areata. Some clones in this sample may be carry-over from other donors' samples. Here the sequenced sample was whole blood, taken in connection with sensitization to the hapten diphenylcyclopropenone (DPC). The CDR3 spells CAIGGGSYNEQFF. CDR3 nucleotide sequence: TGTGCCATCGGCGGGGGGTCCTACAATGAGCAGTTCTTC.